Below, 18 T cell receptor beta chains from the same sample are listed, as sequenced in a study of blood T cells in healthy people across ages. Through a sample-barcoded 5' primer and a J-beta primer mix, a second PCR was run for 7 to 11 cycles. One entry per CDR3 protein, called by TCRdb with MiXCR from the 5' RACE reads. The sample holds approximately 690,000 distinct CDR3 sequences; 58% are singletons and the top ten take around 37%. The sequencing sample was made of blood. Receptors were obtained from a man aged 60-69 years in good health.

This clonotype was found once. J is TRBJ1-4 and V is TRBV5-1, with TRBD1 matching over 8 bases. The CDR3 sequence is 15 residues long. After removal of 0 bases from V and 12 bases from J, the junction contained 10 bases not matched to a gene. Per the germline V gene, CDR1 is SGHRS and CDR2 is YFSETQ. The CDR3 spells CASSLGPGGEGELFF. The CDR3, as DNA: TGCGCCAGCAGCTTGGGACCAGGGGGCGAGGGCGAACTGTTTTTT.

The CDR3 DNA follows: TGCAGTGCACCTCCTTCAGGGGGCACCACAGATACGCAGTATTTT. This translates into CSAPPSGGTTDTQYF. The rearrangement uses TRBV20-1 and TRBJ2-3; TRBD1 agrees at 8 bases. The ends lost 6 bases at V and 2 bases at J; junction bases unmatched: 10. Germline CDR1 and CDR2: DFQATT and SNEGSKA (reference sequence). The CDR3 contains 15 residues.

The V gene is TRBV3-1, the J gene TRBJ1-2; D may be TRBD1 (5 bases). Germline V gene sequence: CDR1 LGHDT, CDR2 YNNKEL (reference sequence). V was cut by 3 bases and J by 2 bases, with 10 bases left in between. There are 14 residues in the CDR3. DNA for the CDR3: TGTGCCAGCAGCCACTCGACAGAGAACTATGGCTACACCTTC. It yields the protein CASSHSTENYGYTF.

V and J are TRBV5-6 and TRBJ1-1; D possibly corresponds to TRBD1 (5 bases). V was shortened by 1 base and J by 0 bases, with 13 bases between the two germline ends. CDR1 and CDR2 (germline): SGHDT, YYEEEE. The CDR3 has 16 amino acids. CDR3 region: CASSLYGGGMNTEAFF. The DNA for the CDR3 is TGTGCCAGCAGCTTGTACGGCGGGGGTATGAACACTGAAGCTTTCTTT.

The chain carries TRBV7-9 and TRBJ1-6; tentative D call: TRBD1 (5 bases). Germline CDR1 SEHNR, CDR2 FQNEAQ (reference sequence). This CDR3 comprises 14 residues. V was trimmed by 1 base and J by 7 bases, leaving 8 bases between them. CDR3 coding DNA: TGTGCCAGCAGCTTAGGCAGGGAAAATTCACCCCTCCACTTT. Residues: CASSLGRENSPLHF.

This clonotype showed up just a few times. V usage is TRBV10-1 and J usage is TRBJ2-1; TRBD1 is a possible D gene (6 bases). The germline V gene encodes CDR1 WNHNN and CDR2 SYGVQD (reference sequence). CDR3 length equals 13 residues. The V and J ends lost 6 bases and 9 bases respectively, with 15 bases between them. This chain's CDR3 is CASSVTGPAEQFF. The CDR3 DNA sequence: TGCGCCAGCAGCGTGACAGGCCCCGCTGAGCAGTTCTTC.

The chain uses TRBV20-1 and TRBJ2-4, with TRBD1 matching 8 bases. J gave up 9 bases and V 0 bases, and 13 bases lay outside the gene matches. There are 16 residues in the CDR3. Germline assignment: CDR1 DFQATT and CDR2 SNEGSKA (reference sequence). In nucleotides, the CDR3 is TGCAGTGCTAGAGATAATGGCCAGGGGGCTCTTGGCATTCAGTACTTC. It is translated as CSARDNGQGALGIQYF.

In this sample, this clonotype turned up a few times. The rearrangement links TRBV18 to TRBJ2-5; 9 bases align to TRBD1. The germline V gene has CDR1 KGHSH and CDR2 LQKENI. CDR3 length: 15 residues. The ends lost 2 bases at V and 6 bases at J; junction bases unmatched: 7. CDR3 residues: CASSPNGQGSKTQYF. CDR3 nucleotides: TGTGCCAGCTCACCAAACGGACAGGGGTCAAAGACCCAGTACTTC.

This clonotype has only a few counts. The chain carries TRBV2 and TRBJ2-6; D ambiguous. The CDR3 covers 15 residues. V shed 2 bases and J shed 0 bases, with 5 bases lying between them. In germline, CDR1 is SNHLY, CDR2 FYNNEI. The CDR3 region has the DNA TGTGCCAGCAGTGAACTCGACTCTGGGGCCAACGTCCTGACTTTC. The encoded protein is CASSELDSGANVLTF.

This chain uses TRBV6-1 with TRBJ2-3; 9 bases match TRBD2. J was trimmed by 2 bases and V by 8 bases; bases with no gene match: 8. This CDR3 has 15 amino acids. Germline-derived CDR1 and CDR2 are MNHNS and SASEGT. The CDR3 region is CASQSLAGTTDTQYF. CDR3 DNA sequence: TGTGCCAGCCAGTCCCTAGCGGGGACCACAGATACGCAGTATTTT.

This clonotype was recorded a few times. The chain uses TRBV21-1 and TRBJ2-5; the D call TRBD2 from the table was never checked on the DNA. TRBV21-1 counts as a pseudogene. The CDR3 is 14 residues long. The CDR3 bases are TGTGCCAGCAGGTCGGGCGGGTTTCAAGAGACCCAGTACTTC. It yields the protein CASRSGGFQETQYF.

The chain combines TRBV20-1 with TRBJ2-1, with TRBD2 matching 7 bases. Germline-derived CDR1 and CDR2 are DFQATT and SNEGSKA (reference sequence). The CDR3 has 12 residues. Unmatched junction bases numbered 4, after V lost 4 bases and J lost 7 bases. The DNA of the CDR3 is TGCAGTGCTACCGCCGGGGGGAATGAGCAGTTCTTC. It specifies CSATAGGNEQFF.

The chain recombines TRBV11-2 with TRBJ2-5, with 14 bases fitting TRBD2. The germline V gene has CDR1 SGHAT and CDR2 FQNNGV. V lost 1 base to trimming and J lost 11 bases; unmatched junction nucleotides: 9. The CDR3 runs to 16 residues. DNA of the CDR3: TGTGCCAGCAGCTTAGGACTAGCGGGGGGGTTCAATGAGCAGTACTTC. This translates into CASSLGLAGGFNEQYF.

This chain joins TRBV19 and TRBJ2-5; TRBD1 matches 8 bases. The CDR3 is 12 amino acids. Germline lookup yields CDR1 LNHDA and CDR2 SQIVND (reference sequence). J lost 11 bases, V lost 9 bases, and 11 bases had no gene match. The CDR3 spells CASHGQGNEQYF. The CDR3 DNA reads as TGTGCCAGCCACGGACAGGGCAATGAGCAGTACTTC.

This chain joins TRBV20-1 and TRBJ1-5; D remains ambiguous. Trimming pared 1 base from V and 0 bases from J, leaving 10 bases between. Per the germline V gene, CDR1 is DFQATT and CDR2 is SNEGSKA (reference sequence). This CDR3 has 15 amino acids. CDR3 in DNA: TGCAGTGCTAGAGTTCAAGGTTATAGCAATCAGCCCCAGCATTTT. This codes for CSARVQGYSNQPQHF.

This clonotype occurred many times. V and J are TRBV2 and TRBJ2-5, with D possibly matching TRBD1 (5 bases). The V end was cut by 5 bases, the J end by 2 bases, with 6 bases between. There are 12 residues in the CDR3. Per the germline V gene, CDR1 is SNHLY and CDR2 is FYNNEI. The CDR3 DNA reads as TGTGCCAGCAGTAGGGGACAAGAGACCCAGTACTTC. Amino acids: CASSRGQETQYF.

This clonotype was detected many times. The CDR3 spells CASSEQRGQETQYF. In DNA form, the CDR3 reads TGTGCCAGCAGTGAACAACGGGGACAAGAGACCCAGTACTTC. The chain links TRBV2 to TRBJ2-5; D is perhaps TRBD2 (5 bases). This CDR3 has 14 amino acids. CDR1 is SNHLY, CDR2 FYNNEI, per germline. With 2 bases removed from V and 2 bases from J, the gap between germline ends came to 9 bases.

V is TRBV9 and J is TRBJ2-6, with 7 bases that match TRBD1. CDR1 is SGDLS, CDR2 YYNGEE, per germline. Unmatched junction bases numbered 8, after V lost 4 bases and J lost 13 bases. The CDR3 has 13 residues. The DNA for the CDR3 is TGTGCCAGCAGCTCGCGCCAGGGGGTGGTCCTGACTTTC. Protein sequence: CASSSRQGVVLTF.